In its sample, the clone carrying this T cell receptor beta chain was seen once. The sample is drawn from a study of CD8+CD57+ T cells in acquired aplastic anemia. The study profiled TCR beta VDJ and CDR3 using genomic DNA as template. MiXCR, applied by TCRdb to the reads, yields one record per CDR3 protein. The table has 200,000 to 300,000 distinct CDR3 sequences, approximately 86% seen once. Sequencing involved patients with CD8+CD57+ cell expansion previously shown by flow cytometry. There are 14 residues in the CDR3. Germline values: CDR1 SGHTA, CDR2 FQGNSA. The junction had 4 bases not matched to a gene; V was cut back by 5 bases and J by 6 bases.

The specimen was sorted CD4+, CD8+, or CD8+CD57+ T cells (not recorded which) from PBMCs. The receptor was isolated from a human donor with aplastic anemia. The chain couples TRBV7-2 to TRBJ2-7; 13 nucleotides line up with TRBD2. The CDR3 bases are TGTGCCAGCAGCACTAGCGGGGGGGACGGCGAGCAGTACTTC. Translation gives CASSTSGGDGEQYF.